This T cell receptor beta chain was obtained from a study of T cell responses to AZD1222 COVID-19 vaccine. TCRdb keeps only in-frame clones here, not all; method: immunoSEQ multiplex PCR. The sample includes 130,000 or so clones, just over 90% of them seen just once. The V and J ends lost 2 bases and 0 bases, in that order; junction bases with no gene match: 5. The CDR3 extends over 17 amino acids. Germline CDR1 reads MNHNS; CDR2 reads SASEGT. Combined were second doses at about 4 or about 12 weeks. About this clone itself: Antigen unknown.

Overall study findings and caveats: In the spike-specific TCR repertoire, nearly half reportedly target unmutated variant regions. Just 6 or 7 AZD1222 recipients were seropositive at baseline.

The material sequenced was peripheral blood, taken 28 days after the second AZD1222 dose. The genes are TRBV6-1 and TRBJ2-7; TRBD2 agrees at 12 bases. The source is an adult who received the AZD1222 COVID-19 vaccine. DNA for the CDR3: TGTGCCAGCAGTGAAAGGCTAGCGGGAGGGTTCTCCTACGAGCAGTACTTC. It codes for CASSERLAGGFSYEQYF.